A single sample is the source of the 11 T cell receptor beta chains below, sequenced in a study of T cells after yellow fever vaccination. TCRdb fed the 5' RACE reads into MiXCR, producing one record per CDR3 protein. The sample includes some 300,000 distinct CDR3 sequences, around 8.6% of them seen just once. Source: CD4+ T cells sorted from PBMCs, taken 5 days after the yellow fever booster vaccination. Receptors originate from a man younger than 35 who received the YFV17D yellow fever vaccine.

The CDR3 nucleotides read TGTGCCAGCCATAACAGGGGTCTCCCCTACGAGCAGTACGTC. Protein: CASHNRGLPYEQYV. The chain has TRBV6-2 or TRBV6-3 and TRBJ2-7; 7 bases are shared with TRBD1. Trimming at V came to 8 bases and at J to 2 bases, leaving 9 bases not matched to a gene. Germline V gene data show CDR1 as MNHEY and CDR2 as SVGEGT. The CDR3 runs to 14 residues.

This clonotype was found many times. V is TRBV6-5 and J is TRBJ2-7; D may be TRBD2 (5 bases). The length of the CDR3 is 17 residues. The germline V and J ends were trimmed by 7 bases and 5 bases, with 27 bases remaining between them. CDR1 and CDR2 from the germline V gene are MNHEY and SVGAGI. The CDR3 DNA is TGTGCCAGCACCAAACCCCCGGTGAAGCGGATAGAGGACGAGCAGTACTTC. This translates into CASTKPPVKRIEDEQYF.

The table lists this clonotype with many counts. This sequence joins TRBV4-2 and TRBJ1-5, with D hard to call. Germline V gives CDR1 LGHNA, CDR2 YNFKEQ. This CDR3 region has 14 residues. Trimming left V 5 bases short and J 0 bases short, with 8 bases between. This chain's CDR3 is CASSSDSSNQPQHF. The CDR3 DNA sequence: TGTGCCAGCAGCTCTGACTCTAGCAATCAGCCCCAGCATTTT.

The chain couples TRBV11-2 to TRBJ2-4; 10 positions agree with TRBD1. The ends lost 5 bases at V and 9 bases at J; junction bases unmatched: 10. The V gene's germline CDR1 is SGHAT and CDR2 FQNNGV. The CDR3 loop spans 15 amino acids. The CDR3, as DNA: TGTGCCAGCAGCGAAACGACAGGGGGCCAGAGCATTCAGTACTTC. Its protein is CASSETTGGQSIQYF.

This clonotype was detected ten times or more. The gene calls are TRBV23-1 and TRBJ2-1; 8 bases match TRBD1. TRBV23-1 is an ORF for which the function is uncertain. The CDR3 sequence is 14 residues long. The V gene end was trimmed by 3 bases and the J gene end by 9 bases; junction bases not matched to a gene: 7. DNA of the CDR3: TGCGCCAGCAGTCAGGACAGGGAGATTCGTGAGCAGTTCTTC. Translating gives CASSQDREIREQFF.

In this sample, this clonotype turned up a few times. The chain's CDR3 is CSVGGGPGNEAFF. CDR3 in DNA: TGCAGCGTTGGGGGGGGTCCGGGGAATGAAGCTTTCTTT. The rearrangement joins TRBV29-1 to TRBJ1-1; a weak D match, TRBD1 (5 bases). The germline V gene has CDR1 SQVTM and CDR2 ANQGSEA. CDR3 size: 13 residues. V lost 4 bases and J lost 7, with 16 bases in between.

This clonotype was seen a few times. The chain carries TRBV2 and TRBJ1-1; TRBD1 aligns across 9 bases. Germline-derived CDR1 and CDR2 are SNHLY and FYNNEI. CDR3 length: 14 amino acids. Trimming cost V 7 bases and J 6 bases; bases outside gene matches: 9. The CDR3 sequence is CASMRDTGGPEAFF. The CDR3 DNA sequence: TGTGCCAGCATGAGGGACACAGGGGGCCCTGAAGCTTTCTTT.

There are many counts of this clonotype. The chain recombines TRBV4-2 with TRBJ2-2; unclear D gene. The CDR3 totals 13 residues. V lost 0 bases and J 6 bases, leaving 5 bases between the germline ends. CDR1 is LGHNA, CDR2 YNFKEQ, per germline. CDR3 coding DNA: TGTGCCAGCAGCCAAGATCGGGCCGGGGAGCTGTTTTTT. It specifies CASSQDRAGELFF.

This clonotype has more than one count but fewer than ten. This chain connects TRBV4-1 to TRBJ1-1; D gene unclear. Looked up from germline, CDR1 is MGHRA and CDR2 is YSYEKL. Trimming pared 6 bases from V and 1 base from J, leaving 9 bases between. The CDR3 has 13 residues. The CDR3: CASRPPWNTEAFF. The CDR3 coding sequence is TGCGCCAGCAGGCCCCCATGGAACACTGAAGCTTTCTTT.

This clonotype showed up just a few times. This chain connects TRBV7-9 to TRBJ2-4; D remains unclear. CDR1 and CDR2 from the germline V gene are SEHNR and FQNEAQ (reference sequence). This CDR3 has 17 amino acids. The V end was cut by 3 bases, the J end by 8 bases, with 23 bases between. CDR3 sequence reads: CASSFWPSALRSDIQYF. CDR3 DNA: TGTGCCAGCAGCTTTTGGCCCTCGGCCCTCCGAAGCGACATTCAGTACTTC.

This clonotype showed up just a few times. CDR3 in amino acids: CASSPQGAQRETQYF. DNA for the CDR3: TGTGCCAGCAGTCCACAGGGGGCGCAGAGAGAGACCCAGTACTTC. The rearrangement joins TRBV12-3 or TRBV12-4 to TRBJ2-5; 9 bases match TRBD1. The CDR3 loop spans 15 amino acids. V shed 5 bases and J 4 bases; nucleotides not matched to a gene: 8.